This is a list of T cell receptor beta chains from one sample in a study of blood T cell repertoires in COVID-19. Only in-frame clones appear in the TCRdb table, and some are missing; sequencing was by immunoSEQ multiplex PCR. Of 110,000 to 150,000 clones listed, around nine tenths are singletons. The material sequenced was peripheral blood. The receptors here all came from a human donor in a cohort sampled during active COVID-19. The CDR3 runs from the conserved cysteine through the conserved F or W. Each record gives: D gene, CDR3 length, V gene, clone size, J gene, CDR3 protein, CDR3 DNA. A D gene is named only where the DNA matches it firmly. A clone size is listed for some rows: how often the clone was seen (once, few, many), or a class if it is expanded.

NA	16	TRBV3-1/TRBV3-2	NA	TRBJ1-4	CASSQGSGWGNEKLFF	TGTGCCAGCAGCCAGGGTTCAGGGTGGGGAAATGAAAAACTGTTTTTT
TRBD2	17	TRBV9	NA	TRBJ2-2	CASSVDRTSVNTGELFF	TGTGCCAGCAGCGTAGACCGGACTAGCGTTAACACCGGGGAGCTGTTTTTT
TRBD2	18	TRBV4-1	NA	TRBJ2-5	CASSQGTSGDIHWETQYF	TGCGCCAGCAGCCAAGGGACTAGCGGGGACATCCATTGGGAGACCCAGTACTTC
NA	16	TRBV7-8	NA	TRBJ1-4	CASSLAAGRWGEKLFF	TGTGCCAGCAGCTTAGCGGCAGGGCGGTGGGGTGAAAAACTGTTTTTT
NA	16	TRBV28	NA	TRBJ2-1	CASSSTGSGHYNEQFF	TGTGCCAGCAGTTCCACGGGCAGCGGGCACTACAATGAGCAGTTCTTC
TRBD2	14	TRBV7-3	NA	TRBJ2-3	CAIRRRGAWNTQYF	TGTGCCATCCGTCGGCGGGGGGCCTGGAATACGCAGTATTTT
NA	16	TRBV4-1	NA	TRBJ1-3	CASSPGWQSSGNTIYF	TGCGCCAGCAGCCCCGGGTGGCAGAGCTCTGGAAACACCATATATTTT
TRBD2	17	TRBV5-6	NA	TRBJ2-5	CASSLAWDSGSQETQYF	TGTGCCAGCAGCTTAGCGTGGGATAGCGGGTCACAAGAGACCCAGTACTTC
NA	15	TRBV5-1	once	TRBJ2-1	CASSLAGSSYNEQFF	TGCGCCAGCAGCTTGGCTGGGAGCTCCTACAATGAGCAGTTCTTC
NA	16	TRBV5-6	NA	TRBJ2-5	CASSLAGPTSQETQYF	TGTGCCAGCAGCTTGGCCGGTCCCACTTCTCAAGAGACCCAGTACTTC
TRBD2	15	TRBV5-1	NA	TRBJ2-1	CASSTGLAGYNEQFF	TGCGCCAGCAGCACTGGACTAGCGGGCTACAATGAGCAGTTCTTC
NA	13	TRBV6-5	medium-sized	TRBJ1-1	CASSNRRTVEAFF	TGTGCCAGCAGTAATCGGAGGACAGTTGAAGCTTTCTTT
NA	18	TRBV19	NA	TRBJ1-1	CASSIAWGRISTNTEAFF	TGTGCCAGTAGTATAGCTTGGGGGCGCATATCGACGAACACTGAAGCTTTCTTT
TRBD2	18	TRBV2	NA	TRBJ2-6	CASSRTSGALSGANVLTF	TGTGCCAGCAGTAGGACTAGCGGAGCACTCTCTGGGGCCAACGTCCTGACTTTC
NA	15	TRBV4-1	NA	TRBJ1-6	CASSSLTGYNSPLHF	TGCGCCAGCAGCTCGTTGACTGGTTATAATTCACCCCTCCACTTT
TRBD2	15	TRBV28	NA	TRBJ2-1	CASSSGTSGRNEQFF	TGTGCCAGCAGTTCCGGGACTAGCGGGAGAAATGAGCAGTTCTTC
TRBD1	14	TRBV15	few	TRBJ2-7	CATSRVGQPYEQYF	TGTGCCACCAGCAGAGTGGGACAGCCCTACGAGCAGTACTTC
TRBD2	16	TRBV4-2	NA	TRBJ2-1	CASSQDLLAGNNEQFF	TGTGCCAGCAGCCAAGATTTACTAGCGGGAAACAATGAGCAGTTCTTC
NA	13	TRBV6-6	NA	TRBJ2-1	CASSYGENNEQFF	TGTGCCAGCAGTTACGGGGAGAACAATGAGCAGTTCTTC
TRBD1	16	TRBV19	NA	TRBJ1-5	CASRPRMTGGMQPQHF	TGTGCCAGTAGGCCAAGAATGACAGGGGGCATGCAGCCCCAGCATTTT
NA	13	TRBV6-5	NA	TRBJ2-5	CASRSGQLETQYF	TGTGCCAGCAGGAGTGGACAATTGGAGACCCAGTACTTC
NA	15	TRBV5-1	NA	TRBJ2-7	CASSRGRTVPYEQYF	TGCGCCAGCAGTCGGGGTCGGACAGTCCCCTACGAGCAGTACTTC
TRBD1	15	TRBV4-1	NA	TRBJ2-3	CASSPDRGSLDTQYF	TGCGCCAGCAGCCCGGACAGGGGGTCTTTGGATACGCAGTATTTT
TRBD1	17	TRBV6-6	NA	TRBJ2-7	CASSHLQGSSTYYEQYF	TGTGCCAGCAGTCATTTACAGGGGTCCTCGACATACTACGAGCAGTACTTC
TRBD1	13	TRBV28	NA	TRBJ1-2	CASSKTTGFGYTF	TGTGCCAGCAGTAAGACGACAGGGTTCGGCTACACCTTC
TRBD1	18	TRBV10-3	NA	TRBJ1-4	CAISPGQGSRATNEKLFF	TGTGCCATCAGCCCGGGACAGGGAAGTAGAGCAACTAATGAAAAACTGTTTTTT
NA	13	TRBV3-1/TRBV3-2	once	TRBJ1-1	CASSQESNIRAFF	TGTGCCAGCAGCCAGGAGAGTAATATCCGGGCTTTCTTT
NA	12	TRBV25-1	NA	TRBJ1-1	CASSLVAGWAFF	TGTGCCAGCAGTTTGGTGGCAGGGTGGGCTTTCTTT
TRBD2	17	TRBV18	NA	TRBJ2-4	CASSPPRLAGSENIQYF	TGTGCCAGCTCACCACCCCGACTAGCGGGTAGTGAAAACATTCAGTACTTC
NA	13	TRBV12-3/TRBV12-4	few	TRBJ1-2	CASSLSSGEGYTF	TGTGCCAGCAGTTTATCCTCAGGGGAAGGCTACACCTTC
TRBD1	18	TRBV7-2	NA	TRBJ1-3	CASSSGTGLILSGNTIYF	TGTGCCAGCAGCTCCGGGACAGGGTTAATCCTCTCTGGAAACACCATATATTTT
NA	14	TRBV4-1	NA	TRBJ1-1	CASRPLGSGTEAFF	TGCGCCAGCAGGCCTCTGGGCAGTGGGACTGAAGCTTTCTTT
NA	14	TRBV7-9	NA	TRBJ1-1	CASSLTQGNTEAFF	TGTGCCAGCAGCTTGACTCAGGGTAACACTGAAGCTTTCTTT
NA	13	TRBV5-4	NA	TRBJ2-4	CASSLGLRDIQYF	TGTGCCAGCAGCTTGGGACTAAGAGACATTCAGTACTTC
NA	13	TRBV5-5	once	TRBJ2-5	CASSPTRAETQYF	TGTGCCAGCAGCCCCACTAGGGCAGAGACCCAGTACTTC
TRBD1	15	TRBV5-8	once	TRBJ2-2	CASSGRTGTTGELFF	TGTGCCAGCAGCGGAAGGACAGGGACCACCGGGGAGCTGTTTTTT
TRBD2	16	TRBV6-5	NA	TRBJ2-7	CASSSPRLAGTYEQYF	TGTGCCAGCAGTTCCCCGAGACTAGCGGGGACCTACGAGCAGTACTTC
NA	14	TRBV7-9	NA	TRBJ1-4	CASSPVEGNEKLFF	TGTGCCAGCAGCCCCGTGGAGGGTAATGAAAAACTGTTTTTT
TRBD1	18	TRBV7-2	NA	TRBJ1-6	CASSSRRTGSSYNSPLHF	TGTGCCAGCAGCTCCCGTAGGACAGGGAGCTCCTATAATTCACCCCTCCACTTT
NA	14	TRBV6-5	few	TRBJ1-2	CASRTTGFNYGYTF	TGTGCCAGCAGGACAACAGGGTTTAACTATGGCTACACCTTC
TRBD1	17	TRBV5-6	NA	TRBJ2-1	CASSIERKTGGGNEQFF	TGTGCCAGCAGCATAGAGAGAAAGACAGGGGGCGGCAATGAGCAGTTCTTC
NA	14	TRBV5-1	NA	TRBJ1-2	CASSTDRKGNGYTF	TGCGCCAGCAGCACCGACAGGAAAGGAAATGGCTACACCTTC
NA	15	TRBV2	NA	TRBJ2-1	CASPIQGGGRNEQFF	TGTGCCAGCCCAATACAGGGTGGCGGGAGAAATGAGCAGTTCTTC
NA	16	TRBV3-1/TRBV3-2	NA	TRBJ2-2	CASRQSIRGNTGELFF	TGTGCCAGCAGGCAGTCGATCAGGGGGAACACCGGGGAGCTGTTTTTT
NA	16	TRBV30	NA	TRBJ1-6	CAWSPRRDNYNSPLHF	TGTGCCTGGAGCCCCCGCCGGGACAATTATAATTCACCCCTCCACTTT
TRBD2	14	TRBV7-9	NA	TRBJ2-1	CASSLARTSGEQFF	TGTGCCAGCAGCTTAGCTCGGACTAGCGGGGAGCAGTTCTTC
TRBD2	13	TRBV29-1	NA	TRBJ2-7	CSVRLAGGGEQYF	TGCAGCGTTCGACTAGCGGGAGGAGGTGAGCAGTACTTC
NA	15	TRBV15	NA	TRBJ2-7	CATSRDLGGPYEQYF	TGTGCCACCAGCAGAGATCTGGGGGGTCCCTACGAGCAGTACTTC
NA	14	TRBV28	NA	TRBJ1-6	CASSFEGVVSPLHF	TGTGCCAGCAGTTTTGAAGGGGTTGTTTCACCCCTCCACTTT
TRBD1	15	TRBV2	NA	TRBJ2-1	CASSGGTGVGNEQFF	TGTGCCAGCAGTGGCGGGACAGGGGTAGGGAATGAGCAGTTCTTC
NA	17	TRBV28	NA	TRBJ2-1	CASSSPTGPKGYNEQFF	TGTGCCAGCAGTAGCCCGACAGGCCCTAAGGGTTACAATGAGCAGTTCTTC
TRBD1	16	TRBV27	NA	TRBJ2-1	CASSSLGQGEDNEQFF	TGTGCCAGCAGTTCCCTCGGACAGGGGGAGGACAATGAGCAGTTCTTC
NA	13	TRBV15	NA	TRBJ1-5	CATSNQGSQPQHF	TGTGCCACCAGCAACCAGGGGTCTCAGCCCCAGCATTTT
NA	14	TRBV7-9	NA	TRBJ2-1	CASSPGVQRNEQFF	TGTGCCAGCAGCCCCGGGGTACAAAGGAATGAGCAGTTCTTC
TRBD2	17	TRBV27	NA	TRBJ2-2	CASSPLGGPTNTGELFF	TGTGCCAGCAGCCCCCTGGGAGGGCCCACGAACACCGGGGAGCTGTTTTTT
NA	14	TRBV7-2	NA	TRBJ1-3	CASSLINSGNTIYF	TGTGCCAGCAGCTTAATCAACTCTGGAAACACCATATATTTT
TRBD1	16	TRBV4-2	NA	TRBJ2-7	CASSRRSGQGAYEQYF	TGTGCCAGCAGCAGAAGATCGGGACAGGGGGCCTACGAGCAGTACTTC
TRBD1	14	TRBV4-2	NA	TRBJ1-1	CASSQGQGTLKAFF	TGTGCCAGCAGCCAAGGACAGGGGACCTTAAAAGCTTTCTTT
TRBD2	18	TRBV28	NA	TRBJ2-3	CASSLRSGAGGPRDTQYF	TGTGCCAGCAGTTTAAGGAGTGGAGCGGGAGGGCCAAGGGATACGCAGTATTTT